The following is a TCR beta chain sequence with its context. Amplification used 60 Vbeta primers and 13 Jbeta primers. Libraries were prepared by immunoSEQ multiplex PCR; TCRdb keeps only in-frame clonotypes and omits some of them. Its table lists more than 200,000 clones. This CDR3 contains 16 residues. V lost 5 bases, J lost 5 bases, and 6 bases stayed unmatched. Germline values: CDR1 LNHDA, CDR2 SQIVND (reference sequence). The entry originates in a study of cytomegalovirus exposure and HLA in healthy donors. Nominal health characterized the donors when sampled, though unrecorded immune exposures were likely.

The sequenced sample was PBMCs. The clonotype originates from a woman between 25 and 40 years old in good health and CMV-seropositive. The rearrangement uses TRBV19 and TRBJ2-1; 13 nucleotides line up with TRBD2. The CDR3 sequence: CASSAPGLAGNNEQFF. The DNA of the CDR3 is TGTGCCAGTAGTGCCCCGGGACTAGCGGGAAACAATGAGCAGTTCTTC.